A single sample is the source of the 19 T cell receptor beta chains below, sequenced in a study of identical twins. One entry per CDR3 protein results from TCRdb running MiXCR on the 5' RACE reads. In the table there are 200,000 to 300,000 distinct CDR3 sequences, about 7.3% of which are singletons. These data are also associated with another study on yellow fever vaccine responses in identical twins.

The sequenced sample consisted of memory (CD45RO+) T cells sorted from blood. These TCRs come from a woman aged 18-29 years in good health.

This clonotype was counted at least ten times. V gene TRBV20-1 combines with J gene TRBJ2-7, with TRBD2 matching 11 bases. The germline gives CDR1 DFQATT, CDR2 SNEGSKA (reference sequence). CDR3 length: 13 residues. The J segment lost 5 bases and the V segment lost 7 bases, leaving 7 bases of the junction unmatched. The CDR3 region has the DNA TGCAGTGGAACTAGCGGGAGTATCAACGAGCAGTACTTC. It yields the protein CSGTSGSINEQYF.

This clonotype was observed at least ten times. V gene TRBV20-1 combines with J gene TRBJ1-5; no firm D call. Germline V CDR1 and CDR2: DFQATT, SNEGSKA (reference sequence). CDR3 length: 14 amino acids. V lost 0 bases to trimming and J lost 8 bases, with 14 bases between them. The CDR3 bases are TGCAGTGCTAGAGATCCGGGCCTCATGGAGCCCCAGCATTTT. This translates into CSARDPGLMEPQHF.

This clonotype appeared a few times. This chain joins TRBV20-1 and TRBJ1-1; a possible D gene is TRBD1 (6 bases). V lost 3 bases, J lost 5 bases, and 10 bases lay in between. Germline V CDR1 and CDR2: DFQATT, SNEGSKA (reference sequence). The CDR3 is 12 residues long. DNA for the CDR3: TGCAGTGCTAGCGGGACATATACTGAAGCTTTCTTT. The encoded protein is CSASGTYTEAFF.

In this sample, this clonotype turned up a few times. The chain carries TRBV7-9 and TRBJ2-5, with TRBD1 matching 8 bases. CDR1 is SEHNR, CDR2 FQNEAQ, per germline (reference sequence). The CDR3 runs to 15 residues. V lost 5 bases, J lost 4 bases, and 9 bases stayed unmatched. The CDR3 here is CASSQDRVFGETQYF. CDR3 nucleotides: TGTGCCAGCAGCCAGGACAGGGTATTCGGAGAGACCCAGTACTTC.

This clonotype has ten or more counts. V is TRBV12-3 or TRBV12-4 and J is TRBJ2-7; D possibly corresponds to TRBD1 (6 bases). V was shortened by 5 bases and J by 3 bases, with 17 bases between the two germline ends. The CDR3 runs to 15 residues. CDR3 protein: CASSLVRDTNYEQYF. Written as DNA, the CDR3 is TGTGCCAGCAGTCTAGTCCGGGACACCAACTACGAGCAGTACTTC.

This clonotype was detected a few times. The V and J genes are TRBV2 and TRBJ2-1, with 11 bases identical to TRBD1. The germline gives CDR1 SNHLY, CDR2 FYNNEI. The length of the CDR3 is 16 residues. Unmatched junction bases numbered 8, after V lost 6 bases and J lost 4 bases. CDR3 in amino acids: CASRRDRGGGYNEQFF. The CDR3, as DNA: TGTGCCAGCAGGCGGGACAGGGGGGGTGGATACAATGAGCAGTTCTTC. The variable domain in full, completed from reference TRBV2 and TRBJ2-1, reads EPEVTQTPSHQVTQMGQEVILRCVPISNHLYFYWYRQILGQKVEFLVSFYNNEISEKSEIFDDQFSVERPDGSNFTLKIRSTKLEDSAMYFCASRRDRGGGYNEQFFGPGTRLTVL.

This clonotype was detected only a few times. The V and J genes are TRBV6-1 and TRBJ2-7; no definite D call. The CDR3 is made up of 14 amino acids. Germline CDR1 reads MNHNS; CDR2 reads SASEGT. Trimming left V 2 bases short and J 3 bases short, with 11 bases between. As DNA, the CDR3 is TGTGCCAGCAGTGAATATTTGGGGTACTACGAGCAGTACGTC. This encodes CASSEYLGYYEQYV.

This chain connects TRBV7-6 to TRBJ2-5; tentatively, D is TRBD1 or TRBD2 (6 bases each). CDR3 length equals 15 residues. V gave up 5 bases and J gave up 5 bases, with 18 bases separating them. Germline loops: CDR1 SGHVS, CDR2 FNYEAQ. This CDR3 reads CASSLVLGGGETQYF. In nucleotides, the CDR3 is TGTGCCAGCAGCCTGGTTTTGGGGGGCGGGGAGACCCAGTACTTC.

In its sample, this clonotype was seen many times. This CDR3 is CASSVGGALQFF. The CDR3 coding sequence is TGCGCCAGCAGCGTGGGGGGGGCCTTGCAGTTCTTC. J is TRBJ2-1 and V is TRBV5-1; D is possibly TRBD2 (7 bases). CDR1 is SGHRS and CDR2 is YFSETQ in the germline V gene. The CDR3 spans 12 residues. Trimming removed 4 bases at V and 12 bases at J, with 14 bases between.

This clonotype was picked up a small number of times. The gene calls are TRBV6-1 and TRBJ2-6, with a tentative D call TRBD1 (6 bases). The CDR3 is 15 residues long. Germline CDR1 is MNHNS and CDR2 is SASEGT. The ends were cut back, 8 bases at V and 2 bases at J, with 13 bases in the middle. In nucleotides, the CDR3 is TGTGCCAGCTGGAACCGACAGGCTGGGGCCAACGTCCTGACTTTC. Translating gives CASWNRQAGANVLTF.

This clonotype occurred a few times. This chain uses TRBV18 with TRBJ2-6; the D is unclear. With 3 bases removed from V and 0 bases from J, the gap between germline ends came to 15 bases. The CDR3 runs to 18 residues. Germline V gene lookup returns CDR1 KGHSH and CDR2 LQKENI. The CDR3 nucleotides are TGTGCCAGCTCACCGTTCCCCCCCTCCACCTCTGGGGCCAACGTCCTGACTTTC. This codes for CASSPFPPSTSGANVLTF.

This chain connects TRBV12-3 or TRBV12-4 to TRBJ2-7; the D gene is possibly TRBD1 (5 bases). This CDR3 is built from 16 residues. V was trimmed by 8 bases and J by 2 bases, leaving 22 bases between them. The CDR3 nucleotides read TGTGCCAGCCGAAAAACGGACACCATGGGGACCTACGAGCAGTACTTC. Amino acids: CASRKTDTMGTYEQYF.

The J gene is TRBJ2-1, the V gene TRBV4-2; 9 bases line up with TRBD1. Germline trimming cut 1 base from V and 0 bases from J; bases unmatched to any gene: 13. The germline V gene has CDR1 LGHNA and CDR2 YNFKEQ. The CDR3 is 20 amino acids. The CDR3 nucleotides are TGTGCCAGCAGCCAAGCGGCCGGGACAGGGTTAAAGAGCTCCTACAATGAGCAGTTCTTC. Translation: CASSQAAGTGLKSSYNEQFF.

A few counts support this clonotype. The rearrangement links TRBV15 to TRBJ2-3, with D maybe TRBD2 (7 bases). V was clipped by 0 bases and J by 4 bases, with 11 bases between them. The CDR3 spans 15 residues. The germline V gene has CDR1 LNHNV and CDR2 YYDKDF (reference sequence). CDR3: CATSRDGGPSDTQYF. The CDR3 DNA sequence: TGTGCCACCAGCAGAGACGGGGGGCCATCAGATACGCAGTATTTT.

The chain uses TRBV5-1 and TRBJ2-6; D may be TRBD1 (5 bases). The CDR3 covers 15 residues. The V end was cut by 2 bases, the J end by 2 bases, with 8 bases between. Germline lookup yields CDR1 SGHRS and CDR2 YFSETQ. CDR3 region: CASSFQGTGANVLTF. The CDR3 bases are TGCGCCAGCAGCTTCCAGGGAACTGGGGCCAACGTCCTGACTTTC.

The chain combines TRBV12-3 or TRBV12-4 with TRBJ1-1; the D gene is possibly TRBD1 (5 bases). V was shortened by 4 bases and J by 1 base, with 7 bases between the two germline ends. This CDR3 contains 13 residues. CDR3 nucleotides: TGTGCCAGCAGTTGGGGGAAGAACACTGAAGCTTTCTTT. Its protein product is CASSWGKNTEAFF.

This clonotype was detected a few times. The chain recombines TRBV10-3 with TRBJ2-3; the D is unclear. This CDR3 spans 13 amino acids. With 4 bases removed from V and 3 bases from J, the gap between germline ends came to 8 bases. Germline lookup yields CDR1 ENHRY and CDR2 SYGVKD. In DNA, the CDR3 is TGTGCCATCAGTGCCCGGGCAACAGATACGCAGTATTTT. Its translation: CAISARATDTQYF.

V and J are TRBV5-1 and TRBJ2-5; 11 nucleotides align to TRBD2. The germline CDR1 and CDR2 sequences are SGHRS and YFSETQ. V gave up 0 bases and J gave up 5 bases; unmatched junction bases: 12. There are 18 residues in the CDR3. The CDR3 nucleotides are TGCGCCAGCAGCTTGGGGCCTACTAGCGGGAGTGACCGGGAGACCCAGTACTTC. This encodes CASSLGPTSGSDRETQYF.

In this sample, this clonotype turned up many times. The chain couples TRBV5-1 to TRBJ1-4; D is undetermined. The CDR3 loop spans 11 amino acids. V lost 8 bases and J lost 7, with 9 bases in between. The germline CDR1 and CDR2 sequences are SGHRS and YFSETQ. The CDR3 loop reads CARTDREKLFF. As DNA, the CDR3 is TGCGCCAGAACTGACCGTGAAAAACTGTTTTTT. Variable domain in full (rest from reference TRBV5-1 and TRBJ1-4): KAGVTQTPRYLIKTRGQQVTLSCSPISGHRSVSWYQQTPGQGLQFLFEYFSETQRNKGNFPGRFSGRQFSNSRSEMNVSTLELGDSALYLCARTDREKLFFGSGTQLSVL.